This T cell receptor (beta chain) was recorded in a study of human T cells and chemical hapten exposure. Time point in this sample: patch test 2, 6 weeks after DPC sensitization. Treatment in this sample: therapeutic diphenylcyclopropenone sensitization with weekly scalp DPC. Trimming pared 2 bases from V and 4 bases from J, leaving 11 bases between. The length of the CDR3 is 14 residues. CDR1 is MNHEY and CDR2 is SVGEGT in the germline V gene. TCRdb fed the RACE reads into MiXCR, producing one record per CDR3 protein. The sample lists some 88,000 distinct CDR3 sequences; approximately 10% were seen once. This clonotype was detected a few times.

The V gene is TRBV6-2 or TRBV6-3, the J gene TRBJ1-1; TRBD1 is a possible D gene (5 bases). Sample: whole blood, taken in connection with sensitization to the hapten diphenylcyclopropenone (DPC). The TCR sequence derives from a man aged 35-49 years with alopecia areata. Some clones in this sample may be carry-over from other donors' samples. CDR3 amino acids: CASSYGHSGTEAFF. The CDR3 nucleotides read TGTGCCAGCAGTTACGGACACTCGGGCACTGAAGCTTTCTTT.